This T cell receptor beta chain comes out of a study of T cell responses to AZD1222 COVID-19 vaccine. Study-level results: Clonal diversity may have been underestimated in mostly white British donors. Nearly half of the spike-specific TCRs reportedly recognize variant regions that carry no mutations. It was only six AZD1222 recipients who were seropositive at baseline.

CDR1 and CDR2 (germline): MNHEY, SVGAGI. The CDR3 covers 14 residues. Deletions cut 0 bases from V and 9 bases from J, with 12 bases between. On this clone itself: Its antigen is not identified.

Investigators merged groups given second doses at roughly 4 or roughly 12 weeks. Generated by immunoSEQ multiplex PCR, the TCRdb table keeps only in-frame clones and is missing some. The repertoire has roughly 120,000 clones, around nine tenths of them found once; the top ten carry roughly 1.4%. The TCR comes from an adult who received the AZD1222 COVID-19 vaccine. The sequencing used peripheral blood, collected 28 days after the second AZD1222 dose. The genes are TRBV6-5 and TRBJ2-1; D is unclear. CDR3 in amino acids: CASSYSRPEVEQFF. The DNA of the CDR3 is TGTGCCAGCAGTTACTCTCGGCCCGAGGTTGAGCAGTTCTTC.